Shown below are 29 T cell receptor beta chains from a single sample sequenced in a study of CD8+ T cells in alopecia areata. Treatment of the sample: oral pan-JAK inhibitor, 5-10 mg twice daily. Following RNA extraction, reverse transcription yielded cDNA that acted as the sequencing template. Sequencing used immunoSEQ multiplex PCR; TCRdb keeps in-frame clones, though not all of them. The table has under 150,000 clones, more than 40% seen once. The material sequenced was CD4+ T cells sorted from blood, taken at week 4, from a patient treated with tofacitinib. The origin of the receptors is a human donor with alopecia areata.

The chain recombines TRBV29-1 with TRBJ2-2; either TRBD1 or TRBD2 may fit D (6 bases each). Trimming cost V 4 bases and J 9 bases, with 9 bases left between them. The CDR3 length is 11 residues. CDR1 and CDR2 (germline): SQVTM, ANQGSEA. The chain's CDR3 is CSVGGARELFF. CDR3 in DNA: TGCAGCGTTGGGGGGGCTAGGGAGCTGTTTTTT.

The chain couples TRBV27 to TRBJ1-6; weak D call: TRBD1 (5 bases). Trimming shortened V by 5 bases and J by 5 bases, and 13 bases separated the two germline ends. The CDR3 is 15 amino acids. Germline V CDR1 and CDR2: MNHEY, SMNVEV (reference sequence). The DNA of the CDR3 is TGTGCCAGCAGTGCAAATCCAGGGCATAATTCACCCCTCCACTTT. Translated: CASSANPGHNSPLHF.

The chain carries TRBV6-6 and TRBJ1-1, with 7 bases lining up with TRBD1. Looked up from germline, CDR1 is MNHNY and CDR2 is SVGAGI (reference sequence). V dropped 2 bases and J dropped 11; count of bases not matched to a gene: 14. This CDR3 spans 15 amino acids. In DNA form, the CDR3 reads TGTGCCAGCAGTTACCAAGAAGAGGGGGCCAGTAAGGCTTTCTTT. As protein: CASSYQEEGASKAFF.

A few counts support this clone. J is TRBJ2-2 and V is TRBV29-1; D is perhaps TRBD1 (6 bases). Germline V CDR1 and CDR2: SQVTM, ANQGSEA. V lost 6 bases to trimming and J lost 4 bases, with 15 bases between them. The CDR3 is 14 amino acids. The CDR3 DNA reads TGCAGCGTAATATTACAGGGACCCACCGGGGAGCTGTTTTTT. It specifies CSVILQGPTGELFF.

The chain combines TRBV5-1 with TRBJ2-7; D tentatively fits TRBD1 or TRBD2 (5 bases each). Germline CDR1 SGHRS, CDR2 YFSETQ. The ends were cut back, 0 bases at V and 11 bases at J, with 12 bases in the middle. The CDR3 consists of 12 residues. CDR3 nucleotide sequence: TGCGCCAGCAGCTTGGTTCAGGGACGAAAGTACTTC. Protein sequence: CASSLVQGRKYF.

This chain links TRBV6-6 with TRBJ1-5; D is perhaps TRBD1 (6 bases). V was shortened by 6 bases and J by 4 bases, with 16 bases between the two germline ends. Germline V gene data show CDR1 as MNHNY and CDR2 as SVGAGI (reference sequence). The CDR3 covers 15 residues. The CDR3 DNA reads TGTGCCAGCAGATCAACAGGGAAACTTAATCAGCCCCAGCATTTT. It encodes CASRSTGKLNQPQHF.

The chain carries TRBV2 and TRBJ2-2; maybe TRBD2 (6 bases). V lost 11 bases to trimming and J lost 1 base, with 14 bases between them. There are 14 residues in the CDR3. Per germline, CDR1 SNHLY and CDR2 FYNNEI. Written as DNA, the CDR3 is TGTGCCCTTGGCAGGACTATGAACACCGGGGAGCTGTTTTTT. Amino acids: CALGRTMNTGELFF. The full variable domain, rest sourced from reference TRBV2 and TRBJ2-2, is EPEVTQTPSHQVTQMGQEVILRCVPISNHLYFYWYRQILGQKVEFLVSFYNNEISEKSEIFDDQFSVERPDGSNFTLKIRSTKLEDSAMYFCALGRTMNTGELFFGEGSRLTVL.

The V gene is TRBV10-3, the J gene TRBJ1-6; D gene uncertain. The CDR3 is 16 residues long. Germline CDR1 reads ENHRY; CDR2 reads SYGVKD. Between the trimmed V and J ends, which lost 4 bases and 0 bases, there was a span of 10 bases. For the CDR3, the DNA is TGTGCCATCAGTGCGGCGGAGAGCTCCTATAATTCACCCCTCCACTTT. It translates to CAISAAESSYNSPLHF.

This clone was recorded a few times. The genes are TRBV7-2 and TRBJ1-1, with TRBD1 as a possible D gene (5 bases). Trimming left V 2 bases short and J 10 bases short, with 11 bases between. This CDR3 spans 12 amino acids. CDR1 is SGHTA, CDR2 FQGNSA, per germline. The CDR3 DNA is TGTGCCAGCAGCTTAACATGGGGCCCAGCTTTCTTT. It is translated as CASSLTWGPAFF.

On this clone: Sequence at one end of the junction differs from germline and may be a read error. The V and J genes are TRBV15 and TRBJ1-2; maybe TRBD1 (5 bases). CDR1 LNHNV and CDR2 YYDKDF come from the germline V gene (reference sequence). The CDR3 totals 12 residues. The CDR3 here is CATSRDGTSAEF. Written as DNA, the CDR3 is TGTGCCACCAGCAGAGACGGGACTTCCGCCGAATTC.

The V gene is TRBV5-4, the J gene TRBJ2-3; D gene uncertain. The CDR3 spans 14 residues. Per the germline V gene, CDR1 is SGHNT and CDR2 is YYREEE (reference sequence). V was shortened by 0 bases and J by 6 bases, with 11 bases between the two germline ends. The CDR3 sequence: CASSLAINEDTQYF. Written as DNA, the CDR3 is TGTGCCAGCAGCTTGGCCATTAATGAGGATACGCAGTATTTT.

This clone has a handful of counts. J is TRBJ1-6 and V is TRBV10-1; no reliable D call. The CDR3 sequence is 18 residues long. Germline CDR1 WNHNN, CDR2 SYGVQD (reference sequence). Between the trimmed V and J ends, which lost 6 bases and 8 bases, there was a span of 26 bases. In DNA, the CDR3 is TGCGCCAGCAGGCCTGGCGGACGGTGGCGATGGATGGATTCACCCCTCCACTTT. It translates to CASRPGGRWRWMDSPLHF.

A few counts support this clone. The chain has TRBV5-6 and TRBJ1-6; TRBD1 matches at 9 bases. After removal of 4 bases from V and 9 bases from J, the junction contained 11 bases not matched to a gene. CDR1 is SGHDT and CDR2 is YYEEEE in the germline V gene. The CDR3 is made up of 16 amino acids. The CDR3 coding sequence is TGTGCCAGCAGCCTACAATCGGGACAGGGAGCTTCACCCCTCCACTTT. This translates into CASSLQSGQGASPLHF.

V gene TRBV29-1 combines with J gene TRBJ1-1, with D hard to call. This CDR3 is 11 amino acids long. Germline CDR1 is SQVTM and CDR2 is ANQGSEA. Trimming removed 5 bases at V and 3 bases at J, with 7 bases between. The CDR3 sequence is CSVYTYTEAFF. CDR3 bases: TGCAGCGTTTACACGTACACTGAAGCTTTCTTT.

CDR3 protein: CASTGSGGASGTQYF. The DNA for the CDR3 is TGTGCCAGCACCGGTAGCGGCGGTGCGAGCGGGACCCAGTACTTC. J is TRBJ2-7 and V is TRBV28, with D perhaps TRBD2 (6 bases). Judging by the DNA end, TRBJ2-5 fits better; the J call may be wrong. From germline, CDR1 is MDHEN and CDR2 SYDVKM. The CDR3 covers 15 residues.

CDR3 nucleotide sequence: TGTGCCAGCAGCCCGGGGGGGTTTAGCTCCTACAATGAGCAGTTCTTC. Protein product: CASSPGGFSSYNEQFF. The chain employs TRBV7-2 and TRBJ2-1, with 8 positions matching TRBD2. Germline CDR1 is SGHTA and CDR2 is FQGNSA. After removal of 5 bases from V and 0 bases from J, the junction contained 6 bases not matched to a gene. The CDR3 has 16 residues.

The V gene is TRBV6-6, the J gene TRBJ1-1; TRBD1 is a possible D gene (6 bases). The CDR3 totals 12 residues. CDR1 is MNHNY and CDR2 is SVGAGI in the germline V gene (reference sequence). The V end was cut by 6 bases, the J end by 11 bases, with 16 bases between. In DNA, the CDR3 is TGTGCCAGCAGAACGGGGGACACAGCGGCTTTCTTT. Encoded protein: CASRTGDTAAFF.

The V gene is TRBV29-1, the J gene TRBJ1-2; 9 nucleotides align to TRBD1. Germline CDR1 reads SQVTM; CDR2 reads ANQGSEA. The CDR3 contains 14 residues. V gave up 5 bases and J gave up 5 bases; unmatched junction bases: 9. In nucleotides, the CDR3 is TGCAGCGTTCCCAAACAGGGGGCAAGGTATGGCTACACCTTC. Residues: CSVPKQGARYGYTF.

CDR3 bases: TGCGCCAGCAGCCAAGTCGGGGGATCCTACAATGAGCAGTTCTTC. It specifies CASSQVGGSYNEQFF. This chain links TRBV4-1 with TRBJ2-1, with D perhaps matching TRBD2 (6 bases). Trimming stripped 1 base from V and 1 base from J, with 8 bases between. Per germline, CDR1 MGHRA and CDR2 YSYEKL. The CDR3 length is 15 residues.

This clone has just a few counts. The chain carries TRBV18 and TRBJ1-1; D ambiguous. The CDR3 has 14 residues. V was trimmed by 3 bases and J by 4 bases, leaving 12 bases between them. Germline V lookup: CDR1 KGHSH, CDR2 LQKENI. CDR3 amino acids: CASSPGNRGTEAFF. CDR3 nucleotides: TGTGCCAGCTCACCTGGGAACCGGGGCACTGAAGCTTTCTTT.

This clone was observed a handful of times. The chain combines TRBV19 with TRBJ1-1; TRBD1 matches at 7 bases. The CDR3 sequence is 13 residues long. Trimming removed 5 bases from V and 4 bases from J; junction bases left unmatched: 4. The germline V gene has CDR1 LNHDA and CDR2 SQIVND (reference sequence). For the CDR3, the DNA is TGTGCCAGTAGTCAGGGGGTGGGCACTGAAGCTTTCTTT. Its protein product is CASSQGVGTEAFF.

This clone appeared once. The CDR3 nucleotides are TGTGCCTGGAGTGTACTAGCTAGCGGGAGTGTTGAGCAGTTCTTC. This codes for CAWSVLASGSVEQFF. This rearrangement joins TRBV30 to TRBJ2-1, with 10 bases that match TRBD2. Germline V gives CDR1 GTSNPN, CDR2 SVGIG (reference sequence). With 0 bases clipped from V and 9 bases from J, the junction kept 8 bases outside the gene matches. This CDR3 is built from 15 residues.

The rearrangement links TRBV11-2 to TRBJ1-5, with 10 bases that match TRBD1. V gave up 4 bases and J gave up 7 bases; unmatched junction bases: 7. The germline gives CDR1 SGHAT, CDR2 FQNNGV. This CDR3 is built from 15 residues. In DNA form, the CDR3 reads TGTGCCAGCAGCTCAGGGACAGGGGACAGCCAGCCCCAGCATTTT. Protein product: CASSSGTGDSQPQHF.

In its sample, this clone was seen a few times. The CDR3 spells CASSFYVGRALMYNEQFF. CDR3 coding DNA: TGTGCCAGCAGCTTCTATGTCGGGAGGGCCTTGATGTACAATGAGCAGTTCTTC. The rearrangement joins TRBV7-9 to TRBJ2-1; 8 nucleotides align to TRBD2. The length of the CDR3 is 18 residues. V trimming: 3 bases; J trimming: 4 bases; junction bases outside the gene matches: 14. From germline, CDR1 is SEHNR and CDR2 FQNEAQ (reference sequence).

This chain joins TRBV4-2 and TRBJ1-2; the match to TRBD1 covers 8 bases. V trimming: 2 bases; J trimming: 11 bases; junction bases outside the gene matches: 7. Germline V gene sequence: CDR1 LGHNA, CDR2 YNFKEQ. This CDR3 is built from 13 residues. In DNA, the CDR3 is TGTGCCAGCAGCCAAATGGACAGGGTGTTTTACACCTTC. Its translation is CASSQMDRVFYTF.

The gene calls are TRBV29-1 and TRBJ1-2; TRBD1 is a possible D gene (6 bases). CDR1 is SQVTM, CDR2 ANQGSEA, per germline. V gave up 5 bases and J gave up 0 bases, with 13 bases separating them. The CDR3 spans 14 residues. CDR3 region: CSVRGQGTNYGYTF. CDR3 sequence (DNA): TGCAGCGTTAGAGGTCAGGGGACTAACTATGGCTACACCTTC.

This chain connects TRBV18 to TRBJ2-7; 7 positions match TRBD1. Per the germline V gene, CDR1 is KGHSH and CDR2 is LQKENI. There are 13 residues in the CDR3. Trimming cost V 1 base and J 6 bases; bases outside gene matches: 3. The DNA for the CDR3 is TGTGCCAGCTCACCACTAGACAGGGCCGAGCAGTACTTC. It codes for CASSPLDRAEQYF.

V is TRBV7-3 and J is TRBJ2-1; 11 bases agree with TRBD2. This CDR3 contains 17 residues. V was clipped by 3 bases and J by 1 base; unmatched bases: 5. From germline, CDR1 is SGHTA and CDR2 FQGTGA. The CDR3 loop reads CASSFWTSGQSYNEQFF. CDR3 coding DNA: TGTGCCAGCAGCTTTTGGACTAGCGGGCAGTCCTACAATGAGCAGTTCTTC.

This rearrangement joins TRBV5-1 to TRBJ2-4; D is unresolved. The CDR3 is made up of 13 amino acids. V shed 0 bases and J shed 5 bases, with 6 bases lying between them. CDR1 is SGHRS and CDR2 is YFSETQ in the germline V gene. The CDR3 bases are TGCGCCAGCAGCTTGGGGTCAGAAAACATTCAGTACTTC. It translates to CASSLGSENIQYF.